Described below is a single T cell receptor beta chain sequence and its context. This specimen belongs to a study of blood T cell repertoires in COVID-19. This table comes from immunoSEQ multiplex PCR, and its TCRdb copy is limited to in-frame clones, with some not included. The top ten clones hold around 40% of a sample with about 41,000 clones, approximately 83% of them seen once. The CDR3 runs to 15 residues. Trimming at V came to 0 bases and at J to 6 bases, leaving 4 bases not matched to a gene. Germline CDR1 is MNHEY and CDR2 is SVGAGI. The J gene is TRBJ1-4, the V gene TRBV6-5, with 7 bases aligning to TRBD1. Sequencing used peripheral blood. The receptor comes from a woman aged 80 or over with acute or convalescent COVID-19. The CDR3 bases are TGTGCCAGCAGTTACTCGAGACAGGGCGATGAAAAACTGTTTTTT. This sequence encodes CASSYSRQGDEKLFF.